This T cell receptor beta chain was recovered during a study of OX40 agonist ivuxolimab in advanced cancers. Study at large: Age averaged 60 years (range roughly 20 to 90), and approximately 80% were male. The study's findings and limits: CD4+ and CD8+ T cells in blood underwent clonal expansion by week 6 at 0.1 to 3.0 mg/kg. With doses of 0.1-3.0 mg/kg, partial responders showed among the lowest clonal expansion.

Comment on this clone: The antigen is unknown.

Profiled with immunoSEQ multiplex PCR; TCRdb holds only in-frame clones, not every one. The table lists some 100,000 clones, 70% to 90% of them singletons. Patients who had autoimmune disease history or got systemic immunosuppression were left out. The germline CDR1 and CDR2 sequences are SGHVS and FNYEAQ. The V and J ends lost 6 bases and 0 bases respectively, with 8 bases between them. This CDR3 region has 14 residues. The TCR originated in an adult with an advanced solid tumor such as melanoma, head and neck, liver or kidney cancer. The chain carries TRBV7-6 and TRBJ1-4; D is undetermined. Sequenced here: CD4+ or CD8+ T cells sorted from blood, sampled in a trial of the OX40 agonist ivuxolimab. CDR3: CASRGSATNEKLFF. CDR3 DNA sequence: TGTGCCAGCAGAGGGTCTGCAACTAATGAAAAACTGTTTTTT.